Sequencing of this TCR beta chain was carried out in a study of shared clonotypes between healthy human individuals. Whole-study findings and limits: A small donor pool kept down the genetic and exposure-history diversity that was represented.

CDR1 MGHDK and CDR2 SYGVNS come from the germline V gene. Trimming left V 5 bases short and J 7 bases short, with 20 bases between. This CDR3 region has 16 residues. Researchers divided each subset's genomic DNA evenly across several immunoSEQ plates. Authors' analysis steps: Filtering of immunoSEQ junctional sequences could not match full-length read filtering. Some clones are missing from TCRdb's copy, which holds only in-frame ones; the method was immunoSEQ multiplex PCR. V and J calls and clone size are as listed in that table; D and trimming were resolved from the DNA. The top ten clones hold over 10% of a sample with nearly 500,000 clones, over 60% of them seen once. Comments on this clone: Its antigen is not identified.

The V call is TRBV25-1, the J call TRBJ2-2; D is perhaps TRBD2 (5 bases). Sequencing used PBMCs. The TCR sequence derives from a woman aged 40-49 years in good health. Some clones in this sample may be carry-over from other donors' samples. The CDR3 is CASSSTWEQVGGELFF. The CDR3, as DNA: TGTGCCAGCAGTTCTACCTGGGAGCAAGTGGGCGGGGAGCTGTTTTTT. The full variable domain, completed using reference TRBV25-1 and TRBJ2-2, is EADIYQTPRYLVIGTGKKITLECSQTMGHDKMYWYQQDPGMELHLIHYSYGVNSTEKGDLSSESTVSRIRTEHFPLTLESARPSHTSQYLCASSSTWEQVGGELFFGEGSRLTVL.